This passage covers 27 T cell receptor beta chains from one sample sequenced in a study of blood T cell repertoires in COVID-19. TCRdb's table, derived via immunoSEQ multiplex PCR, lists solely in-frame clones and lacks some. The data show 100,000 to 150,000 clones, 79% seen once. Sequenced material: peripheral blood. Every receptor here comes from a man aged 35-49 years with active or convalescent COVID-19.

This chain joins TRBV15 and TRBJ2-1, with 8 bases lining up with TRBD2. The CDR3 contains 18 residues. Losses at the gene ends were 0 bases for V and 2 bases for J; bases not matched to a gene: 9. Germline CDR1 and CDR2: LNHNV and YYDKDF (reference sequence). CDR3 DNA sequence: TGTGCCACCAGCAGAGATCCTGGGGCGGGAGGCCCCTACAATGAGCAGTTCTTC. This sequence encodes CATSRDPGAGGPYNEQFF.

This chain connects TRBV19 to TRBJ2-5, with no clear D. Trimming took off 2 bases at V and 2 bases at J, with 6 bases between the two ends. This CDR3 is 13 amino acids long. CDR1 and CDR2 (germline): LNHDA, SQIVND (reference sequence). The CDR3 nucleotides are TGTGCCAGTAGTATAAACAGTCAAGAGACCCAGTACTTC. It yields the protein CASSINSQETQYF.

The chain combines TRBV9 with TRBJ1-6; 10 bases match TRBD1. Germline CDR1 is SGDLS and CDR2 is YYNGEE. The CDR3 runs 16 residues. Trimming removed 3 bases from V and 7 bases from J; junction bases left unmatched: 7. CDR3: CASSGGTGVGNSPLHF. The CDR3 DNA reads TGTGCCAGCAGCGGTGGGACAGGGGTTGGCAATTCACCCCTCCACTTT.

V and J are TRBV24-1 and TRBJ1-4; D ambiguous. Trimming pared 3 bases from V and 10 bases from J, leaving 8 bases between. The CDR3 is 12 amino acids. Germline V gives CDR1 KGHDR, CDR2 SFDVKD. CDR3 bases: TGTGCCACCAGTGATCAAACTCTAAAACTGTTTTTT. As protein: CATSDQTLKLFF.

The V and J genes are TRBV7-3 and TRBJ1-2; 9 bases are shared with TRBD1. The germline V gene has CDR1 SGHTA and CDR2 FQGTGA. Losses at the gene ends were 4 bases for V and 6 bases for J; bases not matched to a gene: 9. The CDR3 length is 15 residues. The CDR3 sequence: CASSSQTGTGNGYTF. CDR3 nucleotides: TGTGCCAGCAGCTCGCAAACCGGGACAGGGAATGGCTACACCTTC.

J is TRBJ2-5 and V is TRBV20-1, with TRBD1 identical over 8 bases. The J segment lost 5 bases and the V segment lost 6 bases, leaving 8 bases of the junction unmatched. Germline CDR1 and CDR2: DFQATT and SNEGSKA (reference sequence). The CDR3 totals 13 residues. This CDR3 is CSASGQGGETQYF. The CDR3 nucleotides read TGCAGTGCCAGTGGACAGGGTGGGGAGACCCAGTACTTC.

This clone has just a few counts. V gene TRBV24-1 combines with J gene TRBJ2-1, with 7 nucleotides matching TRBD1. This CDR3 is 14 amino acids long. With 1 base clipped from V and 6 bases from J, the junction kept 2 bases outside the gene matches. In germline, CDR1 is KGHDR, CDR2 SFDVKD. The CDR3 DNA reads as TGTGCCACCAGTGATTTAAGGGGGCTCAATGAGCAGTTCTTC. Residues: CATSDLRGLNEQFF.

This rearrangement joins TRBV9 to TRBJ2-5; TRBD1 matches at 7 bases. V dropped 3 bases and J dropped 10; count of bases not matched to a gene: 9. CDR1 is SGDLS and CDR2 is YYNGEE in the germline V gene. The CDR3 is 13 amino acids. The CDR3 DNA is TGTGCCAGCAGCGCCAACGACAGGGCAGTCCAGTACTTC. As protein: CASSANDRAVQYF.

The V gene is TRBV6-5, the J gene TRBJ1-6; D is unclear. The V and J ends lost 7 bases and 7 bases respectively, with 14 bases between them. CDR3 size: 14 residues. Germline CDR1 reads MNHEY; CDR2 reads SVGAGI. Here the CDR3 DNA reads TGTGCCAGCAAACCAACAGTTCCCAATTCACCCCTCCACTTT. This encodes CASKPTVPNSPLHF.

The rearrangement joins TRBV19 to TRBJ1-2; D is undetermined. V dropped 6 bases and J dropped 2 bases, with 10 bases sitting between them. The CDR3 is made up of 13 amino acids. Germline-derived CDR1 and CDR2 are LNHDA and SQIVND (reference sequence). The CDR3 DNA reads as TGTGCCAGTAGCTTCCAGGCGAACTATGGCTACACCTTC. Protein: CASSFQANYGYTF.

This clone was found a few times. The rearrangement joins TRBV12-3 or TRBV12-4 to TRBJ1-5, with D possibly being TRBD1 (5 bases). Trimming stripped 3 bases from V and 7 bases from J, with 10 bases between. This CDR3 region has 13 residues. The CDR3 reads CASSFREGQPQHF. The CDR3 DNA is TGTGCCAGCAGTTTCAGGGAAGGGCAGCCCCAGCATTTT.

The CDR3 bases are TGTGCCAGCAGCCCCAGTAGCGGGACGCGGGAGACCCAGTACTTC. Amino acid sequence: CASSPSSGTRETQYF. The V call is TRBV7-2, the J call TRBJ2-5; 8 nucleotides line up with TRBD2. V trimming: 5 bases; J trimming: 5 bases; junction bases outside the gene matches: 10. Germline values: CDR1 SGHTA, CDR2 FQGNSA. This CDR3 spans 15 amino acids.

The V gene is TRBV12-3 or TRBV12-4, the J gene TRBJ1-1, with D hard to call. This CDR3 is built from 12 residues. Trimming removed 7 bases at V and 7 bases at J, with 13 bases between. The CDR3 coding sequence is TGTGCCAGCAATGATTTTAGGAGTGAAGCTTTCTTT. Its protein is CASNDFRSEAFF.

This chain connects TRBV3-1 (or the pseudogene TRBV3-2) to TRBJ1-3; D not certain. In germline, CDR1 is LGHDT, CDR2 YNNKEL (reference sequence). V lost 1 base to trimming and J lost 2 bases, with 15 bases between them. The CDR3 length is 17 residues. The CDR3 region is CASSQVAGLGPGNTIYF. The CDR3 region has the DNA TGTGCCAGCAGCCAAGTCGCGGGATTGGGCCCTGGAAACACCATATATTTT.

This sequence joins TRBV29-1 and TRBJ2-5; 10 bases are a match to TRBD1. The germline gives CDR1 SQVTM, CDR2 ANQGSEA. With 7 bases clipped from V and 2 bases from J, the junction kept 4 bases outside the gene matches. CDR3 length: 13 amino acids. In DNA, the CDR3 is TGCAGCGGGGACAGGGGAGGGCAAGAGACCCAGTACTTC. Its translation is CSGDRGGQETQYF. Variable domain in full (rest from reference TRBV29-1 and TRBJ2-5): SAVISQKPSRDICQRGTSLTIQCQVDSQVTMMFWYRQQPGQSLTLIATANQGSEATYESGFVIDKFPISRPNLTFSTLTVSNMSPEDSSIYLCSGDRGGQETQYFGPGTRLLVL.

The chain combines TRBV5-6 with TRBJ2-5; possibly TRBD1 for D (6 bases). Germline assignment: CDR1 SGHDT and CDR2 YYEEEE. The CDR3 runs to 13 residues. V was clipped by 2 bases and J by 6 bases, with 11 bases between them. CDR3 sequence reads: CASSLGQGKTQYF. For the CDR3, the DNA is TGTGCCAGCAGCTTAGGTCAGGGGAAGACCCAGTACTTC.

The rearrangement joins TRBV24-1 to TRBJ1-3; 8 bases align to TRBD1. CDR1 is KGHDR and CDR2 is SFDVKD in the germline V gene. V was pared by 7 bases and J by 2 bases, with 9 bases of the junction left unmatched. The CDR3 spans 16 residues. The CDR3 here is CATRGQGANAGNTIYF. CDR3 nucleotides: TGTGCCACCAGGGGGCAGGGGGCAAACGCTGGAAACACCATATATTTT.

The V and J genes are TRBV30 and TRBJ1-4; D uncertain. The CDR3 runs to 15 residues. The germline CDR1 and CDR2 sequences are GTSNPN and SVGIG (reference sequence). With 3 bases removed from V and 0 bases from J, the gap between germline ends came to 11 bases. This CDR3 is CAWSRPVATNEKLFF. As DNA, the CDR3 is TGTGCCTGGAGCCGCCCAGTTGCAACTAATGAAAAACTGTTTTTT. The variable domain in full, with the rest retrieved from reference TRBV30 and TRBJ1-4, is SQTIHQWPATLVQPVGSPLSLECTVEGTSNPNLYWYRQAAGRGLQLLFYSVGIGQISSEVPQNLSASRPQDRQFILSSKKLLLSDSGFYLCAWSRPVATNEKLFFGSGTQLSVL.

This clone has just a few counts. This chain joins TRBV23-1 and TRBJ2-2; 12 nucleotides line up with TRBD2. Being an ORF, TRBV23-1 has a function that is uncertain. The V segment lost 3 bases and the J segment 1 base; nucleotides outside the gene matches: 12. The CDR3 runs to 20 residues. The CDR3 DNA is TGCGCCAGCAGTCACCTCGCCAGGACTAGCGGGACTCTGAACACCGGGGAGCTGTTTTTT. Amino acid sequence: CASSHLARTSGTLNTGELFF.

The CDR3 nucleotides are TGTGCCAGCAGCCAAGATGTCAGGTCCCTCCACTTT. This translates into CASSQDVRSLHF. The rearrangement uses TRBV14 and TRBJ1-6; unclear D gene. Between the trimmed V and J ends, which lost 0 bases and 14 bases, there was a span of 8 bases. The CDR3 spans 12 residues. Germline-derived CDR1 and CDR2 are SGHDN and FVKESK.

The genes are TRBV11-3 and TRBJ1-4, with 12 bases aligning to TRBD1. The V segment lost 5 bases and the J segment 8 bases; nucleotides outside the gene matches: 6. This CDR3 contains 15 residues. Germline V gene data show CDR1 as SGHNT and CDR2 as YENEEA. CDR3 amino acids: CASSPRDRGLEKLFF. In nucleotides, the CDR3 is TGTGCCAGCAGCCCCCGGGACAGGGGGCTCGAAAAACTGTTTTTT.

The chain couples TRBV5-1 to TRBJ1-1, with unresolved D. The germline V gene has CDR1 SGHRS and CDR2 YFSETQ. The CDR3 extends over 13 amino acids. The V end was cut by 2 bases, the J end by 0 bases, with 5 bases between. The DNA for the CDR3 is TGCGCCAGCAGCTTTAACTTGAACACTGAAGCTTTCTTT. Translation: CASSFNLNTEAFF.

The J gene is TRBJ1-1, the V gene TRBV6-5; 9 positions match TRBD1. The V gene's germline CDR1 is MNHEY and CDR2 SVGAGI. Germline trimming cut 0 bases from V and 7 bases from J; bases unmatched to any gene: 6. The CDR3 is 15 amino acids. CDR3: CASSYSDRGLYEAFF. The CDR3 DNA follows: TGTGCCAGCAGTTACTCGGACAGGGGATTATATGAAGCTTTCTTT.

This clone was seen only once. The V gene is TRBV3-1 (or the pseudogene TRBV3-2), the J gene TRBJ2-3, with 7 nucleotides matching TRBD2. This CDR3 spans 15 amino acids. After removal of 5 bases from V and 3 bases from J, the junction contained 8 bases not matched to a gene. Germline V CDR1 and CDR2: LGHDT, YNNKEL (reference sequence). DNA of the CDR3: TGTGCCAGCAGCTTCAACCTCGGGGGGACAGATACGCAGTATTTT. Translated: CASSFNLGGTDTQYF.

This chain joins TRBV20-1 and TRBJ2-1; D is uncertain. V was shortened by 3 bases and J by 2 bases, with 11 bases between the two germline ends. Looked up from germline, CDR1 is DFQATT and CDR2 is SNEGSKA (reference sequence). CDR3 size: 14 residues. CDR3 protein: CSASSSEPYNEQFF. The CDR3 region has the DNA TGCAGTGCTAGTTCCAGCGAACCCTACAATGAGCAGTTCTTC.

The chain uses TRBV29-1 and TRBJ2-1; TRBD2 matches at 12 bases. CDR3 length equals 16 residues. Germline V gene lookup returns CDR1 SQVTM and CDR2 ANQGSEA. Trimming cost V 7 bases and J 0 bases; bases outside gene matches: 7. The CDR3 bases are TGCAGCGGGTGGACTAGCGGGGCCAGCTCCTACAATGAGCAGTTCTTC. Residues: CSGWTSGASSYNEQFF.

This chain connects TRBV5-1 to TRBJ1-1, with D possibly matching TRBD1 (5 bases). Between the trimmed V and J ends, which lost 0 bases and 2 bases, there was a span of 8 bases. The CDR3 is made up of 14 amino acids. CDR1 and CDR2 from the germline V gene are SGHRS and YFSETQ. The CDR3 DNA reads TGCGCCAGCAGCTTGGACGGGGGTAACACTGAAGCTTTCTTT. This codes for CASSLDGGNTEAFF.